The entry that follows covers one T cell receptor beta chain sequence. TCRdb reanalysed the PCR reads using MiXCR and keeps one entry per CDR3 protein. The sample consists of some 40,000 distinct CDR3 sequences, more than 35% of them appearing once. The sample's time point: late sampling 161 to 241 days after vaccination in a few convalescent patients. Germline V CDR1 and CDR2: KGHDR, SFDVKD. V gave up 5 bases and J gave up 7 bases, with 4 bases separating them. This CDR3 has 11 amino acids. The data originate from a study of vaccination and CD4 T cells after COVID-19. This chain uses TRBV24-1 with TRBJ2-2, with no clear D. The clonotype was recovered from a human donor who had recovered from COVID-19. The material sequenced was CD4+ T cells from blood, taken about 7 months after SARS-CoV-2 vaccination. The CDR3 DNA sequence: TGTGCCACCAGTGTATACGGGGAGCTGTTTTTT. It encodes CATSVYGELFF.